This T cell receptor (beta chain) was identified during a study of immune evolution from preneoplasia to lung adenocarcinoma. Study results and caveats: From normal lung to invasive adenocarcinoma, top clone frequencies appeared to decrease. Normal lung had highest clonality; later lesions appeared denser, more diverse.

About this clone: The antigen is undetermined.

Produced via immunoSEQ multiplex PCR; TCRdb's table is partial and in-frame only. The data contain 8,400 or so clones, 65% to 90% of them singletons. Between the mid-2010s and the late 2010s, patients underwent resection in Japan or China. Source material: FFPE invasive lung adenocarcinoma tissue. The receptor's source is a person aged 45 to 59 with lung adenocarcinoma.

CDR3 residues: CASSPLGGKSQETQYF. DNA of the CDR3: TGCGCCAGCAGTCCCCTGGGAGGGAAATCCCAAGAGACCCAGTACTTC. The J gene is TRBJ2-5, the V gene TRBV23-1, with 7 bases matching TRBD2. TRBV23-1 is classed as an ORF, of uncertain function. The CDR3 is made up of 16 amino acids. J gave up 1 base and V 4 bases, and 9 bases lay outside the gene matches.